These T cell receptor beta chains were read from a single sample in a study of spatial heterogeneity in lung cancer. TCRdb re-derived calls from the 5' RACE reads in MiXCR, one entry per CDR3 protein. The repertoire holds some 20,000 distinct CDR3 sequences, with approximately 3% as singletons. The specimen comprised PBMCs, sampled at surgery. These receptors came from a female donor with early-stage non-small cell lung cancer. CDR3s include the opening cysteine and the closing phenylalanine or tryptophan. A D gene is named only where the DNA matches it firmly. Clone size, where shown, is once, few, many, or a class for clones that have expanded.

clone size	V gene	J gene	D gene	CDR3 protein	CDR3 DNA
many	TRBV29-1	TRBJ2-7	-	CSVDSDRSDYEQYF	TGCAGCGTTGATAGTGACAGGTCCGACTACGAGCAGTACTTC
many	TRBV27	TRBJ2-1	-	CASSLFRTNEQFF	TGTGCCAGCAGTTTATTTAGGACTAATGAGCAGTTCTTC
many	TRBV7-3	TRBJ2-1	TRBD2	CASSPSRWGGSNEQFF	TGTGCCAGCAGCCCCAGCCGGTGGGGGGGAAGTAATGAGCAGTTCTTC
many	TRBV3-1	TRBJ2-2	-	CASSQKGYVATGELFF	TGTGCCAGCAGCCAAAAGGGGTATGTCGCCACCGGGGAGCTGTTTTTT
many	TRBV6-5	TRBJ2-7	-	CASRPPGLEEQYF	TGTGCCAGCAGACCCCCGGGACTGGAAGAGCAGTACTTC
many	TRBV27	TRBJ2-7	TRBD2	CASRVTGTSVYEQYF	TGTGCCAGCAGAGTTACCGGGACTAGCGTCTACGAGCAGTACTTC
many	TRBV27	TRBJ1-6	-	CASSLLSRSSWTLHF	TGTGCCAGCAGTTTATTGTCCAGGAGTAGTTGGACCCTCCACTTT
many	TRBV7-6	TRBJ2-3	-	CASSPREEELTLAFTDTQYF	TGTGCCAGCAGCCCAAGGGAGGAAGAGCTCACATTAGCCTTCACAGATACGCAGTATTTT
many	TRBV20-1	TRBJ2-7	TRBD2	CSVRGSGISYEQYF	TGCAGTGTCAGGGGTAGCGGGATCTCCTACGAGCAGTACTTC
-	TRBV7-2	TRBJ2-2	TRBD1	CASRPGTGALTGELFF	TGTGCCAGCAGACCCGGGACAGGGGCACTCACCGGGGAGCTGTTTTTT
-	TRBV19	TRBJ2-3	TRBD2	CASNGGRGPPDTQYF	TGTGCCAGTAATGGCGGGAGGGGACCCCCAGATACGCAGTATTTT
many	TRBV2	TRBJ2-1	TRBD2	CASTGTSGYNEQFF	TGTGCCAGCACCGGGACTAGCGGTTACAATGAGCAGTTCTTC
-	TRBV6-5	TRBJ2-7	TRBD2	CASSYTTPTPGLVSREQYF	TGTGCCAGCAGTTACACAACCCCTACCCCGGGACTAGTAAGCCGCGAGCAGTACTTC
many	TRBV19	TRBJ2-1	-	CASSIFSNEQFF	TGTGCCAGTAGTATTTTCAGCAATGAGCAGTTCTTC
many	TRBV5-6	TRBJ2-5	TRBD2	CASSWPSGSQETQYF	TGTGCCAGCAGCTGGCCTAGCGGGAGCCAAGAGACCCAGTACTTC
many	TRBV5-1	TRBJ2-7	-	CASSFDGRYEQYF	TGCGCCAGCAGCTTTGACGGCCGCTACGAGCAGTACTTC
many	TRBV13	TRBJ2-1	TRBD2	CASSLTSGSSYNEQFF	TGTGCCAGCAGCTTGACTAGCGGTAGCTCCTACAATGAGCAGTTCTTC
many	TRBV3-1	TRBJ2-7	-	CASSLRWTSSYEQYF	TGTGCCAGCAGCCTTCGCTGGACAAGCTCCTACGAGCAGTACTTC
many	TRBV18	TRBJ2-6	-	CASSRQSSGANVLTF	TGTGCCAGCTCGCGACAGAGCTCTGGGGCCAACGTCCTGACTTTC
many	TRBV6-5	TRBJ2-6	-	CASSYSGGFGTGANVLTF	TGTGCCAGCAGTTACTCTGGGGGGTTTGGGACTGGGGCCAACGTCCTGACTTTC
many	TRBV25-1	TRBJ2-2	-	CASSAASPGELFF	TGTGCCAGCAGTGCGGCTAGCCCCGGGGAGCTGTTTTTT
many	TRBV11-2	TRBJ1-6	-	CASSGGGAGNSPLHF	TGTGCCAGCAGCGGAGGGGGGGCCGGTAATTCACCCCTCCACTTT
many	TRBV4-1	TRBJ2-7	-	CASSHREAGSYEQYF	TGCGCCAGCAGCCATCGAGAGGCGGGGTCCTACGAGCAGTACTTC
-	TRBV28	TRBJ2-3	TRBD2	CASSLGLLAGPSTDTQYF	TGTGCCAGCAGTTTGGGACTACTAGCGGGCCCTAGCACAGATACGCAGTATTTT
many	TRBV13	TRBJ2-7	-	CASSLGGLLGTYEQYF	TGTGCCAGCAGCTTAGGCGGACTCCTGGGAACCTACGAGCAGTACTTC
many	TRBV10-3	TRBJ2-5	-	CAISESNEARGTQYF	TGTGCCATCAGTGAGTCGAATGAGGCACGGGGGACCCAGTACTTC
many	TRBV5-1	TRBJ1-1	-	CASTDGGYTEAFF	TGCGCCAGTACCGATGGCGGGTACACTGAAGCTTTCTTT
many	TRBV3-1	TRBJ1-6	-	CASSLGPDGDSPLHF	TGTGCCAGCAGCCTTGGGCCGGATGGGGATTCACCCCTCCACTTT
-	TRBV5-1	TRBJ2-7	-	CASSGSGLRSYEQYF	TGCGCCAGCAGCGGCTCGGGACTCCGCTCCTACGAGCAGTACTTC
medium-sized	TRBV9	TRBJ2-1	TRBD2	CASSVGGLRFHEQFF	TGTGCCAGCAGCGTAGGGGGACTAAGGTTCCATGAGCAGTTCTTC
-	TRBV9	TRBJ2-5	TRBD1	CASSVRQGETQYF	TGTGCCAGCAGCGTAAGACAGGGTGAGACCCAGTACTTC
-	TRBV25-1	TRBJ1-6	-	CASSVGDSNSPLHF	TGTGCCAGCAGTGTGGGGGACTCAAATTCACCCCTCCACTTT
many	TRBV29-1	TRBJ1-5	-	CSVGTLNQPQHF	TGCAGCGTTGGGACACTAAATCAGCCCCAGCATTTT
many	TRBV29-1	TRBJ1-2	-	CSVEGAAFGYGYTF	TGCAGCGTTGAGGGGGCAGCCTTCGGCTATGGCTACACCTTC
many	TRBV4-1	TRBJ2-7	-	CASSQDITLSPYEQYF	TGCGCCAGCAGCCAAGATATCACTTTATCGCCCTACGAGCAGTACTTC
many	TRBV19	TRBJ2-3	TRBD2	CASYDAGTSEQSTDTQYF	TGTGCCAGTTACGACGCCGGGACTAGCGAGCAAAGCACAGATACGCAGTATTTT
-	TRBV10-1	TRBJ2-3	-	CASSAVSRADTQYF	TGCGCCAGCAGCGCAGTTTCCCGTGCAGATACGCAGTATTTT
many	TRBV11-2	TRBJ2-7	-	CASSLEGPTYEQYF	TGTGCCAGCAGCTTAGAGGGGCCAACCTACGAGCAGTACTTC
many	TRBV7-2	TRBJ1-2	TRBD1	CASSGDRGGYGYTF	TGTGCCAGCAGCGGGGACAGGGGAGGCTATGGCTACACCTTC
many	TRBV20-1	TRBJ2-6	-	CSARDIGPRANVLTF	TGCAGTGCTAGAGACATCGGGCCACGGGCCAACGTCCTGACTTTC
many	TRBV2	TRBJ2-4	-	CASSRTMGKNIQYF	TGTGCCAGCAGTCGCACCATGGGCAAAAACATTCAGTACTTC
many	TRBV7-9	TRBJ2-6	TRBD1	CASSPSAGTVPYSSGANVLTF	TGTGCCAGCAGCCCGTCGGCCGGGACAGTTCCCTATAGCTCTGGGGCCAACGTCCTGACTTTC
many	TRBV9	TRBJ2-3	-	CASTPGGTDTQYF	TGTGCCAGCACCCCAGGGGGCACAGATACGCAGTATTTT
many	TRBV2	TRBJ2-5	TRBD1	CASSPGPSQGVPETQYF	TGTGCCAGCAGCCCGGGCCCGTCACAGGGGGTCCCAGAGACCCAGTACTTC
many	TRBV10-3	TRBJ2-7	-	CAISAAPGTEGEQYF	TGTGCCATCAGTGCGGCCCCGGGGACCGAGGGCGAGCAGTACTTC
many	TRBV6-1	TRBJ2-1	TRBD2	CASSEGTSGNEQFF	TGTGCCAGCAGTGAAGGGACTAGCGGGAATGAGCAGTTCTTC
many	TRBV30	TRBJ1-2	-	CAGSSWGAAGGYTF	TGTGCCGGATCCTCCTGGGGGGCCGCGGGAGGCTACACCTTC
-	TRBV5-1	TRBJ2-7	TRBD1	CASSPPTGAHEQYF	TGCGCCAGCAGCCCCCCGACAGGGGCCCACGAGCAGTACTTC
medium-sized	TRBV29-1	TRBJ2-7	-	CSVEDQSYEQYF	TGCAGCGTTGAAGATCAGTCCTACGAGCAGTACTTC
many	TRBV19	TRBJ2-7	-	CASSMGGGGSYEQYF	TGTGCCAGTAGTATGGGGGGCGGAGGAAGCTACGAGCAGTACTTC